A selection of T cell receptor beta chains follows, all from one sample in a study of cytomegalovirus exposure and HLA in healthy donors. Sequencing was performed with immunoSEQ multiplex PCR; in TCRdb, only in-frame clones are kept and a portion is missing. The sample holds 200,000 to 250,000 clones, 70% to 85% seen once. Sequencing was carried out using PBMCs. These receptors were taken from a male donor in good health and CMV-seronegative. The conserved cysteine and the conserved F or W are not part of the CDR3 here. Clone sizes are given selectively: once, few, many, or a class where the clone is expanded.

J gene: TRBJ2-3
clone size: -
CDR3 length: 12
V gene: TRBV9
CDR3 protein: ASSVVSTGDTQY

J gene: TRBJ2-1
clone size: -
CDR3 length: 13
V gene: TRBV4-2
CDR3 protein: ASSQGDSLGNEQF

J gene: TRBJ2-3
clone size: -
CDR3 length: 12
V gene: TRBV10-3
CDR3 protein: AISDRTGPDTQY

J gene: TRBJ2-2
clone size: few
CDR3 length: 15
V gene: TRBV9
CDR3 protein: ASSVEASGSSGGELF

J gene: TRBJ2-7
clone size: few
CDR3 length: 12
V gene: TRBV6-1
CDR3 protein: ASSERGQGYEQY

J gene: TRBJ2-7
clone size: few
CDR3 length: 11
V gene: TRBV29-1
CDR3 protein: SVGTGDTYEQY

J gene: TRBJ2-1
clone size: -
CDR3 length: 12
V gene: TRBV29-1
CDR3 protein: SVPQRERYNEQF

J gene: TRBJ2-2
clone size: -
CDR3 length: 12
V gene: TRBV5-1
CDR3 protein: ASSSRGPTGELF

J gene: TRBJ2-1
clone size: once
CDR3 length: 14
V gene: TRBV27
CDR3 protein: ASSFPAGGPYNEQF

J gene: TRBJ2-7
clone size: once
CDR3 length: 11
V gene: TRBV27
CDR3 protein: ASSFGGSYEQY

J gene: TRBJ2-1
clone size: -
CDR3 length: 14
V gene: TRBV9
CDR3 protein: ASSVATGGLSNEQF

J gene: TRBJ2-1
clone size: -
CDR3 length: 17
V gene: TRBV5-6
CDR3 protein: ASSLGQGLSERHENEQF

J gene: TRBJ2-3
clone size: -
CDR3 length: 13
V gene: TRBV7-3
CDR3 protein: ASSLTSASTDTQY

J gene: TRBJ2-5
clone size: -
CDR3 length: 12
V gene: TRBV7-9
CDR3 protein: ASSSDYDRETQY

J gene: TRBJ1-2
clone size: once
CDR3 length: 11
V gene: TRBV30
CDR3 protein: AWNDGEGYGYT

J gene: TRBJ2-1
clone size: -
CDR3 length: 13
V gene: TRBV27
CDR3 protein: ASSLSRLAVNEQF

J gene: TRBJ2-3
clone size: -
CDR3 length: 14
V gene: TRBV6-4
CDR3 protein: ASSEVAEGGTDTQY

J gene: TRBJ2-3
clone size: -
CDR3 length: 12
V gene: TRBV5-1
CDR3 protein: ASSLPELTDTQY

J gene: TRBJ2-7
clone size: -
CDR3 length: 12
V gene: TRBV6-5
CDR3 protein: ASSSRDRTYEQY

J gene: TRBJ1-1
clone size: -
CDR3 length: 13
V gene: TRBV27
CDR3 protein: ASSPGTGTHTEAF

J gene: TRBJ2-7
clone size: few
CDR3 length: 12
V gene: TRBV27
CDR3 protein: ASSAQGVSYEQY

J gene: TRBJ2-3
clone size: -
CDR3 length: 14
V gene: TRBV14
CDR3 protein: ASSPLQRNSTDTQY

J gene: TRBJ2-7
clone size: -
CDR3 length: 10
V gene: TRBV30
CDR3 protein: ACQRQGYEQY

J gene: TRBJ1-1
clone size: -
CDR3 length: 11
V gene: TRBV5-4
CDR3 protein: ASSPAGYTEAF

J gene: TRBJ2-1
clone size: -
CDR3 length: 12
V gene: TRBV4-1
CDR3 protein: ASSQERGAGEQF

J gene: TRBJ2-3
clone size: -
CDR3 length: 11
V gene: TRBV2
CDR3 protein: AATRQGEDTQY

J gene: TRBJ1-3
clone size: -
CDR3 length: 14
V gene: TRBV5-4
CDR3 protein: ASSLGAGRIGNTIY

J gene: TRBJ2-7
clone size: -
CDR3 length: 16
V gene: TRBV4-2
CDR3 protein: ASSQERGTGRSSYEQY

J gene: TRBJ1-1
clone size: -
CDR3 length: 13
V gene: TRBV14
CDR3 protein: ASSQDIGGNTEAF

J gene: TRBJ2-1
clone size: -
CDR3 length: 14
V gene: TRBV18
CDR3 protein: ASSPQPKRSPNEQF

J gene: TRBJ2-5
clone size: -
CDR3 length: 16
V gene: TRBV28
CDR3 protein: ASSCSETGEGIRETQY

J gene: TRBJ1-1
clone size: few
CDR3 length: 11
V gene: TRBV6-5
CDR3 protein: ASVGRGNGEAF

J gene: TRBJ2-1
clone size: -
CDR3 length: 11
V gene: TRBV2
CDR3 protein: ASRSDQIHEQF